Described below is a single T cell receptor beta chain sequence and its context. Antigen: not known. This sample stems from a study of cytomegalovirus exposure and HLA in healthy donors. The overall study: An early release of data contained 75 million to 100 million unique TCRs, which came from HLA-typed donors. Study conclusions and caveats: Many donors carried some public TCRs, although rarity characterized most TCR sequences. Presence/absence analyses rested on an assumption that sequencing depth was roughly uniform across donors.

This CDR3 is 15 amino acids long. CDR1 and CDR2 from the germline V gene are MNHEY and SVGAGI. The germline V and J ends were trimmed by 0 bases and 6 bases, with 15 bases remaining between them. Both 60 Vbeta primers and 13 Jbeta primers went into the PCR. The method was immunoSEQ multiplex PCR; TCRdb's version includes in-frame clones alone and lacks a portion of them. The sample includes about 130,000 clones, over 70% seen only once; the top ten take about 3%. The source material was PBMCs. The receptor was isolated from a man younger than 45 in good health and CMV-seronegative. The genes are TRBV6-5 and TRBJ2-7; maybe TRBD2 (6 bases). Written as DNA, the CDR3 is TGTGCCAGCAGTTACTCTCCAGGGACTGGGCGCGAGCAGTACTTC. Translation gives CASSYSPGTGREQYF.